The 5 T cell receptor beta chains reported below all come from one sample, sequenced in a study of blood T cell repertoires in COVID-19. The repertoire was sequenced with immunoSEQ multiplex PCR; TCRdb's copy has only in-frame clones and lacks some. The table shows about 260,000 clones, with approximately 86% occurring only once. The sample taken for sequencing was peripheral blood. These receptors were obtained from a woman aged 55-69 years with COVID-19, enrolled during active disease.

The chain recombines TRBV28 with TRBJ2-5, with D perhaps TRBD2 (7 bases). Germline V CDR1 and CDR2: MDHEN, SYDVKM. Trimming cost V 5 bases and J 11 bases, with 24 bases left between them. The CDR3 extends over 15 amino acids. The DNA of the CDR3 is TGTGCCAGCAGTGAAACACAGGGAGGGTCGGGTAGACAGTACTTC. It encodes CASSETQGGSGRQYF.

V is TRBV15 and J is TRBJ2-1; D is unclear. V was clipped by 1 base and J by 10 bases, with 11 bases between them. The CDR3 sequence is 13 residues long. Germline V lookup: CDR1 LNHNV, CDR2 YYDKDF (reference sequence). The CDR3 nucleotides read TGTGCCACCAGCAGAGTTATCCGCTACGAGCAGTTCTTC. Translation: CATSRVIRYEQFF.

CDR3 coding DNA: TGCGCCAGCAGCTCCAGGGTTGGCAATCAGCCCCAGCATTTT. Translated, it gives CASSSRVGNQPQHF. The chain is built from TRBV4-3 and TRBJ1-5; D might be TRBD1 (5 bases). The germline V and J ends were trimmed by 5 bases and 2 bases, with 10 bases remaining between them. The CDR3 covers 14 residues. The germline V gene encodes CDR1 LGHNA and CDR2 YSLEER.

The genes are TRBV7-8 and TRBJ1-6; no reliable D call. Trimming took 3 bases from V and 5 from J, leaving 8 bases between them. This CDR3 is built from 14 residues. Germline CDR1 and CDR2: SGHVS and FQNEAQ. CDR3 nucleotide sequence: TGTGCCAGCAGCTTCGGGGAGGATAATTCACCCCTCCACTTT. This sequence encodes CASSFGEDNSPLHF.

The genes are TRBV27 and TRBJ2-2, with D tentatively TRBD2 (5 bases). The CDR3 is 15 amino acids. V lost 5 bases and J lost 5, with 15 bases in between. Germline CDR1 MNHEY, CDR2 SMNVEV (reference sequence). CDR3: CASSLARGGTGELFF. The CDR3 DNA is TGTGCCAGCAGTCTTGCCCGGGGTGGGACCGGGGAGCTGTTTTTT.